This T cell receptor beta chain was sequenced during a study of T cell responses to AZD1222 COVID-19 vaccine. TCRdb keeps only in-frame clones here, not all; method: immunoSEQ multiplex PCR. The sample includes fewer than 85,000 clones, 75% to 90% of them seen just once. The CDR3 loop spans 15 amino acids. Per the germline V gene, CDR1 is PRHDT and CDR2 is FYEKMQ (reference sequence). Trimming left V 5 bases short and J 0 bases short, with 13 bases between. The starting material was peripheral blood, obtained on day 0 of AZD1222 vaccination. The receptor was derived from an adult in good health. The chain carries TRBV13 and TRBJ1-1; D not certain. As DNA, the CDR3 is TGTGCCAGCAGCCCGATGGGCCCCCTGAACACTGAAGCTTTCTTT. This codes for CASSPMGPLNTEAFF.